This T cell receptor beta chain was recovered during a study of shared clonotypes between healthy human individuals. Study findings and constraints: How much donors shared clonotypes was expected to be affected by sequencing depth. There were few donors, and this limited the genetic and exposure-history diversity represented. Clonotypes shared by all four donors outscored non-shared clonotypes in generation probability.

Profiling relied on immunoSEQ multiplex PCR, and the TCRdb table lists in-frame clones only, not all of them. Of more than 2 million clones in the sample, about 95% were seen once. Trimming stripped 1 base from V and 5 bases from J, with 12 bases between. In germline, CDR1 is SGHDN, CDR2 FVKESK. The CDR3 sequence is 14 residues long. Naive CD8 cells were CD45RO-negative, positively selected for CCR7, excluding terminally differentiated effector memory CD45RA+ cells. About this clone: What it recognizes is unknown.

The V gene is TRBV14, the J gene TRBJ2-7, with D maybe TRBD2 (5 bases). The sample taken for sequencing was naive CD8+ T cells sorted from blood. The clonotype comes from a man aged 18 to 29 in good health. The CDR3 sequence is CASSQVSSANEQYF. CDR3 coding DNA: TGTGCCAGCAGCCAAGTTAGTAGCGCGAACGAGCAGTACTTC.